Listed below are T cell receptor beta chains from one sample, sequenced in a study of T cells in Graves' hyperthyroidism and ophthalmopathy. TCRdb analysed the multiplex PCR reads with MiXCR anew, one entry per CDR3 protein. The sample lists hundreds of thousands of distinct CDR3 sequences, 11% to 15% occurring once. Sample: blood. These receptors were obtained from a woman aged 25-40 years with Graves' hyperthyroidism that later progressed to Graves' ophthalmopathy. Each CDR3 is given with its conserved first and last residue. The order of the fields is J gene, V gene, CDR3 protein.

TRBJ1-4	TRBV18	CASSQQEGATNEKLFF
TRBJ2-1	TRBV19	CASSMGTLYNEQFF
TRBJ1-3	TRBV18	CASSTSPGPSGNTIYF
TRBJ2-3	TRBV12-3/TRBV12-4	CASSQTGDTQYF
TRBJ2-1	TRBV7-9	CASSFDRGVANEQFF
TRBJ1-2	TRBV28	CASRSEGGARVSGYTF
TRBJ2-7	TRBV28	CASRFRVAAYEQYF
TRBJ2-7	TRBV29-1	CSVVRQGYEQYF
TRBJ2-2	TRBV27	CASSLSVAGELFF
TRBJ1-5	TRBV4-3	CASSAGGDQPQHF
TRBJ2-1	TRBV3-1	CASSQGAGESNEQFF
TRBJ2-1	TRBV18	CASSPSRTVGNEQFF
TRBJ2-3	TRBV18	CASSPPETGGSTDTQYF
TRBJ2-7	TRBV30	CAWSQKGGSEQYF
TRBJ2-7	TRBV11-2	CASTPGTGSYEQYF
TRBJ2-5	TRBV5-8	CASSFGRSGTQYF
TRBJ2-2	TRBV7-9	CASSLRGGTPTGELFF
TRBJ1-6	TRBV28	CASSLLNSPLHF
TRBJ1-5	TRBV6-9	CASSSSASNQPQHF
TRBJ2-7	TRBV6-1	CASTKGDRVDGQYF
TRBJ2-5	TRBV5-1	CASNGEQRETQYF
TRBJ2-5	TRBV20-1	CSAREGEWETQYF
TRBJ1-1	TRBV6-1	CASSDGQGWVNAEAFF
TRBJ2-1	TRBV2	CASSQGTGGGDEQFF
TRBJ2-7	TRBV28	CASSGTFGTSYEQYF
TRBJ2-1	TRBV5-6	CASSLPRAYNEQFF
TRBJ2-7	TRBV20-1	CSARGGTTEQYF
TRBJ1-3	TRBV3-1	CASSQGSGFRVNGNTIYF
TRBJ2-7	TRBV18	CASSQRTGDYEQYF
TRBJ2-5	TRBV7-9	CASSLAPGGLQETQYF
TRBJ2-1	TRBV5-1	CASSPPTVGREGNEQFF
TRBJ2-1	TRBV20-1	CSAREWSGGGYNEQFF
TRBJ1-2	TRBV7-2	CASSLGTEIPNYGYTF
TRBJ2-7	TRBV7-3	CASSLVSGNTYEQYF
TRBJ2-1	TRBV12-5	CASEQGNEQFF
TRBJ2-3	TRBV30	CAWAGEREVDTQYF
TRBJ2-7	TRBV19	CASSMTFTYEQYF
TRBJ2-7	TRBV20-1	CSASDGSPEQYF
TRBJ2-2	TRBV5-1	CASSFAVTGELFF
TRBJ2-7	TRBV24-1	CATGDRDTYEQYF
TRBJ2-3	TRBV5-1	CASSGLAGVSPDTQYF
TRBJ1-4	TRBV11-2	CASSPLRARIEKLFF
TRBJ1-2	TRBV27	CASSSLQGLLYGYTF
TRBJ2-1	TRBV11-3	CASSLSRTEQFF
TRBJ2-3	TRBV6-1	CASSEVGMEDTQYF
TRBJ2-1	TRBV2	CASQRRGAGNEQFF
TRBJ1-1	TRBV25-1	CASSGNWGGAAFF
TRBJ2-2	TRBV6-8	CASSLSRNGENTGELFF
TRBJ1-2	TRBV28	CASRATGPGYGYTF
TRBJ2-1	TRBV19	CASRDRGFNEQFF